The 14 T cell receptor beta chains reported below all come from one sample, sequenced in a study of blood T cell repertoires in COVID-19. The data were produced by immunoSEQ multiplex PCR, yet TCRdb's version contains in-frame clones alone and is incomplete. The sample has about 160,000 clones, roughly 90% seen once; the top ten hold 6.5% to 8.5%. The sequencing sample was made of PBMCs or T cells enriched from blood (not recorded which). These receptors came from a woman aged 45-65 years who had recovered from COVID-19.

The chain combines TRBV5-1 with TRBJ2-5; TRBD2 might be the D (5 bases). V was pared by 5 bases and J by 5 bases, with 19 bases between. CDR1 SGHRS and CDR2 YFSETQ come from the germline V gene. The CDR3 spans 15 residues. As DNA, the CDR3 is TGCGCCAGCAGGGTACAAAGCGGATTAGGGGAGACCCAGTACTTC. Residues: CASRVQSGLGETQYF.

The chain combines TRBV7-3 with TRBJ2-6, with TRBD1 matching over 7 bases. Losses at the gene ends were 0 bases for V and 0 bases for J; bases not matched to a gene: 5. The germline V gene encodes CDR1 SGHTA and CDR2 FQGTGA. The CDR3 consists of 18 residues. DNA of the CDR3: TGTGCCAGCAGCTTAACCGGGACAGCCCTCTCTGGGGCCAACGTCCTGACTTTC. It encodes CASSLTGTALSGANVLTF.

This chain connects TRBV24-1 to TRBJ1-5, with D perhaps matching TRBD1 (6 bases). V shed 8 bases and J shed 4 bases, with 11 bases lying between them. Germline lookup yields CDR1 KGHDR and CDR2 SFDVKD. The CDR3 consists of 13 residues. CDR3 in amino acids: CATTGEGNQPQHF. The CDR3 DNA is TGTGCCACCACAGGGGAAGGGAATCAGCCCCAGCATTTT.

This rearrangement joins TRBV7-8 to TRBJ2-7, with D perhaps TRBD1 (6 bases). Germline V lookup: CDR1 SGHVS, CDR2 FQNEAQ. V lost 5 bases and J 2 bases, leaving 13 bases between the germline ends. The CDR3 runs 14 residues. CDR3 nucleotides: TGTGCCAGCAGCGCACGGGACACCGCCTACGAGCAGTACTTC. Translated, it gives CASSARDTAYEQYF.

The chain joins TRBV27 to TRBJ2-7, with 10 positions matching TRBD1. Germline CDR1 reads MNHEY; CDR2 reads SMNVEV (reference sequence). The trim removed 6 bases at V and 6 bases at J, leaving 5 bases unmatched. The CDR3 runs 13 residues. The CDR3: CASRPTGGFEQYF. CDR3 coding DNA: TGTGCCAGCAGGCCGACAGGGGGCTTCGAGCAGTACTTC.

The CDR3 protein is CASSLRPKRDEQYF. The CDR3 region has the DNA TGTGCCAGCAGCCTCCGACCCAAACGGGACGAGCAGTACTTC. The chain combines TRBV7-2 with TRBJ2-7; no firm D call. The germline V gene encodes CDR1 SGHTA and CDR2 FQGNSA. The V and J ends lost 5 bases and 5 bases respectively, with 16 bases between them. The length of the CDR3 is 14 residues. Variable domain in full (rest from reference TRBV7-2 and TRBJ2-7): GAGVSQSPSNKVTEKGKDVELRCDPISGHTALYWYRQSLGQGLEFLIYFQGNSAPDKSGLPSDRFSAERTGGSVSTLTIQRTQQEDSAVYLCASSLRPKRDEQYFGPGTRLTVT.

The genes are TRBV19 and TRBJ1-5, with a possible D match to TRBD1 (5 bases). Trimming pared 0 bases from V and 1 base from J, leaving 10 bases between. The CDR3 extends over 16 amino acids. Germline CDR1 is LNHDA and CDR2 is SQIVND (reference sequence). DNA of the CDR3: TGTGCCAGTAGTATAGAAGGACAAGTGAGCAATCAGCCCCAGCATTTT. This codes for CASSIEGQVSNQPQHF.

V is TRBV12-3 or TRBV12-4 and J is TRBJ2-7; tentatively, D is TRBD1 (5 bases). V was cut by 6 bases and J by 8 bases, with 14 bases left in between. The CDR3 spans 12 residues. The CDR3 bases are TGTGCCAGCAGCGTCTCAGGGTCGAAGCAGTACTTC. It codes for CASSVSGSKQYF.

The chain joins TRBV4-3 to TRBJ1-6, with 12 bases lining up with TRBD1. The length of the CDR3 is 18 residues. Germline CDR1 reads LGHNA; CDR2 reads YSLEER. J gave up 9 bases and V 0 bases, and 9 bases lay outside the gene matches. The CDR3 bases are TGCGCCAGCAGCCAAGATGGGAACCGGGGACAGGGGGCTTCACCCCTCCACTTT. It specifies CASSQDGNRGQGASPLHF.

The rearrangement links TRBV6-5 to TRBJ2-2; the match to TRBD1 covers 7 bases. Germline CDR1 is MNHEY and CDR2 is SVGAGI. With 5 bases clipped from V and 5 bases from J, the junction kept 2 bases outside the gene matches. The CDR3 is made up of 13 amino acids. CDR3 amino acids: CASSHRGTGELFF. CDR3 bases: TGTGCCAGCAGTCACAGGGGTACCGGGGAGCTGTTTTTT.

CDR3 sequence reads: CASSMTGTGLGGYTF. Written as DNA, the CDR3 is TGTGCCAGTAGTATGACCGGGACAGGGCTCGGGGGCTACACCTTC. The genes are TRBV19 and TRBJ1-2; 9 bases match TRBD1. Germline V lookup: CDR1 LNHDA, CDR2 SQIVND (reference sequence). The CDR3 covers 15 residues. V dropped 3 bases and J dropped 8; count of bases not matched to a gene: 10.

The chain employs TRBV2 and TRBJ2-5; tentatively, D is TRBD2 (7 bases). V lost 3 bases and J 4 bases, leaving 12 bases between the germline ends. Per the germline V gene, CDR1 is SNHLY and CDR2 is FYNNEI. There are 14 residues in the CDR3. This CDR3 reads CASSDRGAPETQYF. CDR3 DNA sequence: TGTGCCAGCAGTGACCGGGGGGCCCCAGAGACCCAGTACTTC.

This clone was picked up one time. This chain uses TRBV7-2 with TRBJ2-7; TRBD1 matches 10 bases. This CDR3 spans 17 amino acids. The J segment lost 3 bases and the V segment lost 0 bases, leaving 8 bases of the junction unmatched. CDR1 SGHTA and CDR2 FQGNSA come from the germline V gene. CDR3 in DNA: TGTGCCAGCAGCTTAGCGGTACCGCGGACAGGGGGCTACGAGCAGTACTTC. Its protein product is CASSLAVPRTGGYEQYF.

This chain uses TRBV5-6 with TRBJ2-1; a weak D match, TRBD1 (6 bases). The ends were cut back, 2 bases at V and 4 bases at J, with 13 bases in the middle. Germline assignment: CDR1 SGHDT and CDR2 YYEEEE. The CDR3 is 15 amino acids. The CDR3 spells CASSLQGAGYNEQFF. CDR3 coding DNA: TGTGCCAGCAGCTTACAGGGCGCGGGTTACAATGAGCAGTTCTTC.